A single sample is the source of the 19 T cell receptor beta chains below, sequenced in a study of T cell responses to AZD1222 COVID-19 vaccine. Data came from immunoSEQ multiplex PCR; TCRdb stores just in-frame clones and leaves some out. The table has around 140,000 clones, 93% seen once; the top ten hold over 4%. Here the sequenced sample was peripheral blood, taken on day 0 of AZD1222 vaccination. Receptor source: an adult in good health.

J is TRBJ2-7 and V is TRBV25-1; TRBD1 is a possible D gene (5 bases). The CDR3 totals 13 residues. The ends were cut back, 2 bases at V and 3 bases at J, with 8 bases in the middle. CDR1 and CDR2 (germline): MGHDK, SYGVNS. The chain's CDR3 is CASSEQGFYEQYF. The CDR3 DNA reads as TGTGCCAGCAGTGAACAGGGATTCTACGAGCAGTACTTC.

This clone showed up just once. The chain has TRBV12-3 or TRBV12-4 and TRBJ1-1; no reliable D call. The CDR3 is 12 residues long. Deletions cut 5 bases from V and 5 bases from J, with 9 bases between. CDR3 in amino acids: CASSVIQTEAFF. CDR3 sequence (DNA): TGTGCCAGCAGTGTAATACAGACTGAAGCTTTCTTT.

The chain couples TRBV3-1 (or the pseudogene TRBV3-2) to TRBJ1-4, with TRBD1 identical over 8 bases. Germline lookup yields CDR1 LGHDT and CDR2 YNNKEL (reference sequence). CDR3 length: 16 amino acids. The junction had 4 bases not matched to a gene; V was cut back by 1 base and J by 3 bases. For the CDR3, the DNA is TGTGCCAGCAGCCAAGTTGCGACAGGGGCTAATGAAAAACTGTTTTTT. Translated: CASSQVATGANEKLFF.

The rearrangement joins TRBV20-1 to TRBJ2-4; D is possibly TRBD2 (5 bases). The CDR3 consists of 15 residues. The V end lost 6 bases, the J end lost 0 bases, and 15 bases lay between the germline ends. CDR1 and CDR2 (germline): DFQATT, SNEGSKA (reference sequence). CDR3 DNA sequence: TGCAGTGCAAGTGGTCTAGCTCTAGCCAAAAACATTCAGTACTTC. This codes for CSASGLALAKNIQYF.

The CDR3 DNA sequence: TGTGCCAGCAGTTCCGTCGGGCAGGACCATTACGAGCAGTACTTC. Amino acids: CASSSVGQDHYEQYF. The chain employs TRBV6-5 and TRBJ2-7; D unresolved. The ends were cut back, 4 bases at V and 4 bases at J, with 17 bases in the middle. Germline V gives CDR1 MNHEY, CDR2 SVGAGI. This CDR3 region has 15 residues.

The chain couples TRBV3-1 (or the pseudogene TRBV3-2) to TRBJ1-2; no firm D call. CDR1 and CDR2 from the germline V gene are LGHDT and YNNKEL (reference sequence). V lost 3 bases and J 4 bases, leaving 9 bases between the germline ends. The CDR3 length is 13 residues. CDR3 residues: CASSHTVPYGYTF. In DNA form, the CDR3 reads TGTGCCAGCAGCCATACTGTTCCCTATGGCTACACCTTC.

J is TRBJ1-1 and V is TRBV5-4; D gene ambiguous. The germline V and J ends were trimmed by 4 bases and 3 bases, with 16 bases remaining between them. CDR3 length: 15 amino acids. Germline loops: CDR1 SGHNT, CDR2 YYREEE (reference sequence). DNA for the CDR3: TGTGCCAGCAGCGGCGGAATCTGGGGAGACACTGAAGCTTTCTTT. Protein: CASSGGIWGDTEAFF.

This clone has only one observation. The rearrangement links TRBV7-9 to TRBJ2-5; 7 bases align to TRBD2. Germline lookup yields CDR1 SEHNR and CDR2 FQNEAQ (reference sequence). Trimming took 7 bases from V and 5 from J; bases not matched to a gene: 13. This CDR3 spans 15 amino acids. The CDR3 region is CASTSWRDGRETQYF. The CDR3 coding sequence is TGTGCCAGCACCTCCTGGAGGGACGGGAGGGAGACCCAGTACTTC.

The V gene is TRBV21-1, the J gene TRBJ2-7; the table's D gene call, TRBD2, was not cross checked with the DNA. TRBV21-1 constitutes a pseudogene. The CDR3 spans 14 residues. CDR3 amino acids: CASSKGVFSYEQYF. In DNA form, the CDR3 reads TGTGCCAGCAGCAAAGGAGTCTTCTCCTACGAGCAGTACTTC.

The chain employs TRBV5-1 and TRBJ2-5; TRBD1 matches 9 bases. With V trimmed by 0 bases and J by 5 bases, 8 bases remained unmatched. Germline CDR1 SGHRS, CDR2 YFSETQ. The CDR3 length is 16 residues. CDR3 amino acids: CASSLAVTGGLETQYF. The CDR3 DNA is TGCGCCAGCAGCTTGGCCGTAACAGGGGGCTTGGAGACCCAGTACTTC.

The count of this clone is one. The chain has TRBV7-3 and TRBJ2-3; D remains ambiguous. The V end was cut by 2 bases, the J end by 6 bases, with 12 bases between. Germline-derived CDR1 and CDR2 are SGHTA and FQGTGA. This CDR3 is built from 14 residues. For the CDR3, the DNA is TGTGCCAGCAGCTTATTACCTAGTGCGGATACGCAGTATTTT. It codes for CASSLLPSADTQYF.

This clone was seen a few times. The V gene is TRBV19, the J gene TRBJ2-1; D gene unclear. CDR1 LNHDA and CDR2 SQIVND come from the germline V gene (reference sequence). V lost 5 bases and J 0 bases, leaving 14 bases between the germline ends. CDR3 length: 16 residues. The CDR3 DNA sequence: TGTGCCAGTAGTCCTCTCCATGAGAGCTCCTACAATGAGCAGTTCTTC. This encodes CASSPLHESSYNEQFF.

V is TRBV4-1 and J is TRBJ2-7; 9 positions match TRBD2. Germline assignment: CDR1 MGHRA and CDR2 YSYEKL. V lost 2 bases, J lost 2 bases, and 4 bases stayed unmatched. CDR3 size: 15 residues. CDR3 sequence (DNA): TGCGCCAGCAGCCAATCTCTAGCGGGGACCTACGAGCAGTACTTC. As protein: CASSQSLAGTYEQYF.

The chain is built from TRBV29-1 and TRBJ1-1; D gene unclear. The CDR3 length is 12 residues. CDR1 and CDR2 from the germline V gene are SQVTM and ANQGSEA. The V gene lost 4 bases and the J gene lost 0 bases, with 6 bases spanning the gap. The chain's CDR3 is CSVVTLNTEAFF. DNA of the CDR3: TGCAGCGTTGTCACTCTGAACACTGAAGCTTTCTTT. Using reference TRBV29-1 and TRBJ1-1 for the parts outside the CDR3, the full variable domain is SAVISQKPSRDICQRGTSLTIQCQVDSQVTMMFWYRQQPGQSLTLIATANQGSEATYESGFVIDKFPISRPNLTFSTLTVSNMSPEDSSIYLCSVVTLNTEAFFGQGTRLTVV.

The rearrangement links TRBV4-2 to TRBJ2-2; 7 nucleotides line up with TRBD2. The germline CDR1 and CDR2 sequences are LGHNA and YNFKEQ. V was pared by 1 base and J by 1 base, with 6 bases of the junction left unmatched. This CDR3 has 17 residues. Here the CDR3 DNA reads TGTGCCAGCAGCCAAGGAGAGGTAGCGGGGAACACCGGGGAGCTGTTTTTT. This translates into CASSQGEVAGNTGELFF.

The chain is built from TRBV30 and TRBJ1-4; the D gene is possibly TRBD1 (6 bases). V gave up 7 bases and J gave up 4 bases, with 10 bases separating them. The CDR3 length is 12 residues. Per germline, CDR1 GTSNPN and CDR2 SVGIG (reference sequence). The CDR3 loop is CALDRNNEKLFF. The CDR3 DNA sequence: TGTGCCTTGGACAGAAATAATGAAAAACTGTTTTTT.

V usage is TRBV27 and J usage is TRBJ1-4, with TRBD1 matching over 10 bases. Germline V gene data show CDR1 as MNHEY and CDR2 as SMNVEV (reference sequence). The CDR3 runs 16 residues. V shed 6 bases, J shed 5 bases, and the junction held 9 bases outside the gene matches. The CDR3 protein is CASSRGQGSWNEKLFF. The CDR3 DNA follows: TGTGCCAGCAGCCGGGGACAGGGGTCGTGGAATGAAAAACTGTTTTTT.

V is TRBV10-2 and J is TRBJ2-7, with 8 bases fitting TRBD1. The J segment lost 0 bases and the V segment lost 6 bases, leaving 7 bases of the junction unmatched. The CDR3 runs 15 residues. CDR1 and CDR2 (germline): WSHSY, SAAADI. This CDR3 is CASSHRDRSSYEQYF. The CDR3 DNA reads as TGCGCCAGCAGCCACCGGGACAGGAGCTCCTACGAGCAGTACTTC.

V and J are TRBV18 and TRBJ2-7; D tentatively fits TRBD1 or TRBD2 (5 bases each). Trimming removed 6 bases at V and 6 bases at J, with 15 bases between. From germline, CDR1 is KGHSH and CDR2 LQKENI. The CDR3 runs 13 residues. CDR3 protein: CASSFGTVREQYF. The DNA for the CDR3 is TGTGCCAGCTCGTTTGGGACCGTCCGCGAGCAGTACTTC.